The 19 T cell receptor beta chains reported below all come from one sample, sequenced in a study of blood T cell repertoires in COVID-19. TCRdb's table, derived via immunoSEQ multiplex PCR, lists solely in-frame clones and lacks some. The sample yields approximately 260,000 clones, roughly 86% seen once. The sequencing input was PBMCs or T cells enriched from blood (not recorded which). The receptors derive from a woman aged 60-75 years who had recovered from COVID-19.

This chain links TRBV4-1 with TRBJ2-1, with D maybe TRBD2 (7 bases). This CDR3 has 15 residues. Trimming took off 3 bases at V and 8 bases at J, with 17 bases between the two ends. Per the germline V gene, CDR1 is MGHRA and CDR2 is YSYEKL. CDR3 protein: CASSQGASGPYEQFF. In DNA, the CDR3 is TGCGCCAGCAGCCAGGGGGCTAGCGGACCTTATGAGCAGTTCTTC.

This sequence joins TRBV3-1 (or the pseudogene TRBV3-2) and TRBJ1-1; a weak D match, TRBD1 (5 bases). Trimming removed 2 bases at V and 1 base at J, with 14 bases between. CDR1 LGHDT and CDR2 YNNKEL come from the germline V gene (reference sequence). This CDR3 is 16 amino acids long. The CDR3: CASSQSIRQGNTEAFF. The DNA of the CDR3 is TGTGCCAGCAGCCAATCAATTAGGCAGGGGAACACTGAAGCTTTCTTT.

The chain combines TRBV28 with TRBJ2-5, with TRBD2 identical over 15 bases. The trim removed 1 base at V and 4 bases at J, leaving 4 bases unmatched. Germline CDR1 reads MDHEN; CDR2 reads SYDVKM. This CDR3 is 17 amino acids long. The DNA for the CDR3 is TGTGCCAGCAGTTTATTACCGGGACTAGCGGGAGGAGAGACCCAGTACTTC. This translates into CASSLLPGLAGGETQYF.

The gene calls are TRBV9 and TRBJ2-3; D not resolved. This CDR3 spans 12 amino acids. CDR1 SGDLS and CDR2 YYNGEE come from the germline V gene. V was trimmed by 4 bases and J by 3 bases, leaving 6 bases between them. The CDR3 sequence: CASSLSTDTQYF. CDR3 sequence (DNA): TGTGCCAGCAGCCTTAGTACAGATACGCAGTATTTT.

The V gene is TRBV5-1, the J gene TRBJ2-3; the match to TRBD2 covers 7 bases. Trimming at V came to 3 bases and at J to 6 bases, leaving 13 bases not matched to a gene. The CDR3 is 16 amino acids. Per germline, CDR1 SGHRS and CDR2 YFSETQ. Here the CDR3 DNA reads TGCGCCAGCAGCTCTTCTAGCGGAAGGAATTCGGATACGCAGTATTTT. Translated: CASSSSSGRNSDTQYF.

The chain links TRBV6-5 to TRBJ1-1; no definite D call. The germline V gene encodes CDR1 MNHEY and CDR2 SVGAGI. Trimming cost V 8 bases and J 5 bases, with 15 bases left between them. CDR3 length equals 13 residues. The CDR3 loop is CASPVVAGTEAFF. The CDR3, as DNA: TGTGCCAGCCCCGTCGTGGCGGGAACTGAAGCTTTCTTT.

The chain recombines TRBV19 with TRBJ1-4; 10 nucleotides agree with TRBD1. Germline CDR1 LNHDA, CDR2 SQIVND (reference sequence). The junction had 5 bases not matched to a gene; V was cut back by 5 bases and J by 5 bases. The CDR3 spans 15 residues. Here the CDR3 reads CASSDWTGGNEKLFF. In nucleotides, the CDR3 is TGTGCCAGTAGTGATTGGACAGGGGGAAATGAAAAACTGTTTTTT.

The V call is TRBV28, the J call TRBJ2-7; possible D gene TRBD1, 6 bases. Germline V gene sequence: CDR1 MDHEN, CDR2 SYDVKM. The CDR3 totals 15 residues. The V end was cut by 6 bases, the J end by 0 bases, with 15 bases between. The CDR3 region is CASSLITGSSYEQYF. As DNA, the CDR3 is TGTGCCAGCAGCTTAATTACAGGGAGCTCCTACGAGCAGTACTTC.

The genes are TRBV24-1 and TRBJ1-5, with D possibly matching TRBD1 (5 bases). This CDR3 has 14 residues. Trimming took off 2 bases at V and 7 bases at J, with 11 bases between the two ends. The germline gives CDR1 KGHDR, CDR2 SFDVKD. The CDR3 sequence is CATSDSSGNQPQHF. In nucleotides, the CDR3 is TGTGCCACCAGTGATTCCTCAGGGAACCAGCCCCAGCATTTT.

This chain uses TRBV7-2 with TRBJ2-1; D is unclear. The CDR3 runs 12 residues. Germline assignment: CDR1 SGHTA and CDR2 FQGNSA. Trimming stripped 4 bases from V and 8 bases from J, with 9 bases between. The DNA of the CDR3 is TGTGCCAGCAGCTCTACTACGTATGAGCAGTTCTTC. Protein product: CASSSTTYEQFF.

The chain joins TRBV19 to TRBJ1-5; 7 bases match TRBD1. The CDR3 sequence is 12 residues long. V shed 6 bases and J 9 bases; nucleotides not matched to a gene: 5. CDR1 LNHDA and CDR2 SQIVND come from the germline V gene (reference sequence). CDR3 nucleotide sequence: TGTGCCAGTAGGAAAGACAGGGCGCCCCAGCATTTT. This encodes CASRKDRAPQHF.

The genes are TRBV7-8 and TRBJ2-5; TRBD2 agrees at 11 bases. Germline V gene data show CDR1 as SGHVS and CDR2 as FQNEAQ. CDR3 length equals 13 residues. Trimming at V came to 6 bases and at J to 3 bases, leaving 0 bases not matched to a gene. The CDR3: CASRLAGEETQYF. As DNA, the CDR3 is TGTGCCAGCAGACTAGCGGGGGAAGAGACCCAGTACTTC.

The V gene is TRBV9, the J gene TRBJ2-1; D may be TRBD1 (5 bases). There are 17 residues in the CDR3. The V end lost 0 bases, the J end lost 10 bases, and 23 bases lay between the germline ends. Per the germline V gene, CDR1 is SGDLS and CDR2 is YYNGEE. DNA of the CDR3: TGTGCCAGCAGCGTAGCCGGGCTGAATACAGGTTCAGGCGAGCAGTTCTTC. Translation gives CASSVAGLNTGSGEQFF.

This chain links TRBV6-5 with TRBJ1-5, with D maybe TRBD1 (6 bases). Germline CDR1 MNHEY, CDR2 SVGAGI. The germline V and J ends were trimmed by 6 bases and 1 base, with 13 bases remaining between them. The length of the CDR3 is 15 residues. CDR3 bases: TGTGCCAGCAGGTTACAGCAGGGGAGCAATCAGCCCCAGCATTTT. This sequence encodes CASRLQQGSNQPQHF.

This chain links TRBV5-1 with TRBJ1-1; TRBD1 matches at 7 bases. V lost 4 bases and J lost 3; bases outside the gene matches: 6. The CDR3 covers 14 residues. Germline V gene lookup returns CDR1 SGHRS and CDR2 YFSETQ. CDR3 bases: TGCGCCAGCAGCCGAACTACAGGGGACACTGAAGCTTTCTTT. Translation gives CASSRTTGDTEAFF.

The rearrangement links TRBV7-2 to TRBJ1-4; the D gene is possibly TRBD1 (5 bases). The CDR3 consists of 13 residues. Germline values: CDR1 SGHTA, CDR2 FQGNSA. Trimming cost V 5 bases and J 8 bases, with 12 bases left between them. DNA of the CDR3: TGTGCCAGCAGCAGGAGGGACGCGGAAAAACTGTTTTTT. Protein sequence: CASSRRDAEKLFF.

CDR3 region: CASSLGQGANEKLFF. The CDR3 region has the DNA TGCGCCAGCAGCTTGGGTCAGGGTGCTAATGAAAAACTGTTTTTT. This rearrangement joins TRBV5-1 to TRBJ1-4, with a possible D match to TRBD1 (5 bases). Between the trimmed V and J ends, which lost 0 bases and 3 bases, there was a span of 9 bases. The CDR3 extends over 15 amino acids. Germline V CDR1 and CDR2: SGHRS, YFSETQ.

The J gene is TRBJ2-2, the V gene TRBV24-1, with TRBD1 identical over 10 bases. The CDR3 contains 16 residues. The germline CDR1 and CDR2 sequences are KGHDR and SFDVKD. V gave up 2 bases and J gave up 7 bases; unmatched junction bases: 6. CDR3 residues: CATSDSAGTGVGELFF. CDR3 DNA sequence: TGTGCCACCAGTGATTCTGCCGGGACAGGGGTCGGGGAGCTGTTTTTT.

The chain uses TRBV20-1 and TRBJ1-1; tentatively, D is TRBD1 (5 bases). The CDR3 totals 11 residues. V lost 7 bases, J lost 1 base, and 7 bases lay in between. CDR1 is DFQATT and CDR2 is SNEGSKA in the germline V gene (reference sequence). CDR3 region: CSGRGNTEAFF. The CDR3 region has the DNA TGCAGTGGAAGGGGGAACACTGAAGCTTTCTTT.